This TCR beta chain originates from a study of early T cells in non-severe SARS-CoV-2 infection. Across the whole study: It was bulk RNA from unsorted whole blood that was sequenced, and the chains were unpaired.

Unique molecular identifiers were attached to individual cDNA molecules. MiXCR, run by TCRdb on the 5' RACE reads, gives a single entry per CDR3 protein. There are roughly 52,000 distinct CDR3 sequences in the sample; under 7.5% occur only once, and approximately 2.8% lies in the top ten. With respect to this clonotype: Its specificity is unknown.

Overall study findings and caveats: Private and CD4 specificities were missed by VDJdb matching, which favored anti-spike CD8 responses.

Germline V CDR1 and CDR2: LGHDT, YNNKEL (reference sequence). V lost 0 bases to trimming and J lost 4 bases, with 16 bases between them. The CDR3 runs 16 residues. The starting material was whole blood, obtained at baseline. The sequence was collected from an adult who was a healthcare worker with PCR-confirmed SARS-CoV-2 infection or an uninfected control (not recorded which). The J gene is TRBJ2-7, the V gene TRBV3-1; D is perhaps TRBD1 or TRBD2 (5 bases each). CDR3 sequence (DNA): TGTGCCAGCAGCCAAGATCTACACGGGACGAGGTACGAGCAGTACTTC. It encodes CASSQDLHGTRYEQYF.